This TCR beta chain derives from a study of cytomegalovirus exposure and HLA in healthy donors. Both 60 Vbeta primers and 13 Jbeta primers went into the PCR. Only in-frame clones appear in the TCRdb table, and some are missing; sequencing was by immunoSEQ multiplex PCR. The repertoire consists of about 82,000 clones, with approximately 80% occurring once and the leading ten covering about 3.5%. Turning to this clone: What it recognizes is unknown.

Germline V lookup: CDR1 KGHSH, CDR2 LQKENI. Trimming at V came to 2 bases and at J to 10 bases, leaving 11 bases not matched to a gene. The CDR3 runs to 17 residues. Regarding the study as a whole: The authors confirmed in vitro that three CMV-associated chains were specific for CMV antigens. An ancestry cluster, one associated with Asian ancestry, reportedly showed fewer N-insertions than the approximately 720-donor mean in a later analysis.

The rearrangement joins TRBV18 to TRBJ1-6; 10 nucleotides line up with TRBD1. The sequence came from a man in his fifties or sixties in good health and CMV-seronegative. Sequenced material: PBMCs. The CDR3 protein is CASSPGIIGQGGSPLHF. CDR3 bases: TGTGCCAGCTCACCAGGGATAATCGGACAGGGGGGCTCACCCCTCCACTTT.